This T cell receptor beta chain was obtained from a study of T cell responses to AZD1222 COVID-19 vaccine. Regarding the study as a whole: Sampling that yielded the repertoires occurred only after the peak T cell response. Spike-wide coverage was observed for vaccine-associated CD4 TCRs, with dominant responses at 160-218 and 743-854.

J gave up 10 bases and V 5 bases, and 4 bases lay outside the gene matches. Germline values: CDR1 LGHDT, CDR2 YNNKEL (reference sequence). The CDR3 has 12 residues. Measured with immunoSEQ multiplex PCR; TCRdb has only the in-frame clones, and not every one. Of 150,000 to 200,000 clones in the sample, less than 95% were seen once. With respect to this clone: Its matching antigen is unknown.

This rearrangement joins TRBV3-1 (or the pseudogene TRBV3-2) to TRBJ2-1; 8 bases agree with TRBD2. The specimen was peripheral blood, collected on day 0 of AZD1222 vaccination. The sequence derives from an adult in good health. The CDR3 DNA reads as TGTGCCAGCAGCGGGACTAGGTTGGAGCAGTTCTTC. Protein product: CASSGTRLEQFF.